Below, one TCR beta chain is given with its context. This sample was taken from a study of blood T cell repertoires in COVID-19. About the research overall: Specimens from acute and convalescent COVID-19 originated in the United States, Italy and Spain. In each case, the material was cDNA or gDNA derived from T cells, B-cell-depleted T cells, or PBMCs.

Per the original data handling: Cell counts per sample came from amplifying reference gene primers. Generated by immunoSEQ multiplex PCR, the TCRdb table keeps only in-frame clones and is missing some. That table gives V, J and clone size, and the DNA gave D and trimming. This table has over 95,000 clones, approximately 85% appearing once. The CDR3 loop spans 13 amino acids. Germline V lookup: CDR1 MNHEY, CDR2 SMNVEV (reference sequence). V lost 4 bases and J lost 1, with 7 bases in between. A Seattle source enrolled patients during active infection and followed them longitudinally. Sequencing was carried out using peripheral blood. The source of this sequence is a woman aged 55-70 years with COVID-19, enrolled during active disease. This sequence joins TRBV27 and TRBJ1-2; a weak D match, TRBD1 (5 bases). The CDR3 coding sequence is TGTGCCAGCAGTTGGAGGGGTAACTATGGCTACACCTTC. This gives the protein CASSWRGNYGYTF.